The present T cell receptor (beta chain) was sequenced within a study of T cell responses to AZD1222 COVID-19 vaccine. This clone was counted only a few times. Its target is unknown. Clones were sequenced by immunoSEQ multiplex PCR, and TCRdb holds only the in-frame ones, with some missing. The sample has approximately 65,000 clones, over 60% seen once. Findings and limits, study-wide: Scientists sampled the repertoires only once the peak T cell response had passed.

With 4 bases removed from V and 7 bases from J, the gap between germline ends came to 11 bases. The CDR3 spans 14 residues. Per the germline V gene, CDR1 is SEHNR and CDR2 is FQNEAQ (reference sequence). Source: peripheral blood, taken on day 0 of AZD1222 vaccination. V gene TRBV7-9 combines with J gene TRBJ1-6; no firm D call. This receptor was taken from an adult in good health. In DNA form, the CDR3 reads TGTGCCAGCAGCTCGGACGGCCTGAATTCACCCCTCCACTTT. Its translation is CASSSDGLNSPLHF.